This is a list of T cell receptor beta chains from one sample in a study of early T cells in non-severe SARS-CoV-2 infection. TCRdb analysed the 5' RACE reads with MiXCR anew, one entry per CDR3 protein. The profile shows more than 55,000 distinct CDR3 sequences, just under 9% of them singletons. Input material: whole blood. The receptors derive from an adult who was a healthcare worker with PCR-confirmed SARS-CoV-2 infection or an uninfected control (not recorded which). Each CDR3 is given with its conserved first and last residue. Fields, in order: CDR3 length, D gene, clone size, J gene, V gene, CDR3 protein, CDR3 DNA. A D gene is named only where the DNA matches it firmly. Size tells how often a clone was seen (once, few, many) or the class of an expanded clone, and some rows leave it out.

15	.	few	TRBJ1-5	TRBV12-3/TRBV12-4	CASSLRAGTGQPQHF	TGTGCCAGCAGTTTGCGCGCAGGGACCGGTCAGCCCCAGCATTTT
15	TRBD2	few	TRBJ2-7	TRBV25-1	CASSEATSGRYEQYF	TGTGCCAGCAGTGAGGCGACTAGCGGGAGGTACGAGCAGTACTTC
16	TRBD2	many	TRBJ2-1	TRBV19	CASSIPGLAGGNEQFF	TGTGCCAGTAGTATCCCGGGACTAGCGGGAGGGAATGAGCAGTTCTTC
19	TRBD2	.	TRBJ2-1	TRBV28	CASSYGSGTSGSIAYEQFF	TGTGCCAGCAGTTATGGAAGTGGGACTAGCGGGAGTATTGCCTATGAGCAGTTCTTC
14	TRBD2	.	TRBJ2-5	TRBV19	CASSSGRRPETQYF	TGTGCCAGTAGTAGCGGGAGGAGGCCAGAGACCCAGTACTTC
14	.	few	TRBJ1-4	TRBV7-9	CASSLAGGNEKLFF	TGTGCCAGCAGCTTGGCAGGCGGTAATGAAAAACTGTTTTTT
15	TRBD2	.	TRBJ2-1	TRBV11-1	CASMNRLAGANEQFF	TGTGCCAGCATGAATCGTCTAGCGGGAGCGAATGAGCAGTTCTTC
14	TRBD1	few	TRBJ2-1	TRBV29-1	CSVQGGRGYNEQFF	TGCAGCGTTCAAGGGGGCAGGGGCTACAATGAGCAGTTCTTC
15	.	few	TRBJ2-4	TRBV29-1	CSVVGTRKGQNIQYF	TGCAGCGTAGTTGGGACCCGCAAAGGCCAAAACATTCAGTACTTC
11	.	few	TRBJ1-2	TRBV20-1	CSARTAYGYTF	TGCAGTGCTAGAACAGCCTATGGCTACACCTTC
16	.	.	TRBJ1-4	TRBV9	CASSVVPGGTNEKLFF	TGTGCCAGCAGCGTAGTTCCGGGAGGGACTAATGAAAAACTGTTTTTT
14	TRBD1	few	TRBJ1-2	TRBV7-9	CASTYTDRAAGYTF	TGTGCCAGCACCTATACGGACAGGGCGGCTGGCTACACCTTC
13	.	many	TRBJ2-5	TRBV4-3	CASSQDTDETQYF	TGCGCCAGCAGCCAAGATACCGATGAGACCCAGTACTTC
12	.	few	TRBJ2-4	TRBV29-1	CSVRAASGTQKF	TGCAGCGTTCGAGCCGCTTCCGGGACACAAAAGTTC
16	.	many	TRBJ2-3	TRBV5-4	CASSSRRGSSTDTQYF	TGTGCCAGCAGCTCTCGGCGGGGATCTAGCACAGATACGCAGTATTTT
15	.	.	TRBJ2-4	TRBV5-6	CASSPPRPAKNIQYF	TGTGCCAGCAGCCCGCCCCGTCCTGCCAAAAACATTCAGTACTTC
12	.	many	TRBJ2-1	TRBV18	CASSREVSEQFF	TGTGCCAGCTCACGGGAGGTGTCTGAGCAGTTCTTC